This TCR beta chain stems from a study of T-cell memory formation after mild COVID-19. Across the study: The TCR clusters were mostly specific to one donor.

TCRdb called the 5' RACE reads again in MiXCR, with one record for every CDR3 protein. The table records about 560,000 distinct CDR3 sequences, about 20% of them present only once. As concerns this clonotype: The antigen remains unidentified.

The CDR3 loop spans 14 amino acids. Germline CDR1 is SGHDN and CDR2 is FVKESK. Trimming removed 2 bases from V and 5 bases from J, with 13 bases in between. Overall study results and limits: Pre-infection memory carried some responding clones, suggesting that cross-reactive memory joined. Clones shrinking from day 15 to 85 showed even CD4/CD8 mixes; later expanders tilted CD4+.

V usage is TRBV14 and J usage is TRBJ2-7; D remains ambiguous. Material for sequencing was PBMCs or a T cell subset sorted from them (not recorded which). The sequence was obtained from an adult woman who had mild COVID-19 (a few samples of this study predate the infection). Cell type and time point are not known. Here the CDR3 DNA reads TGTGCCAGCAGCCAATTTAATCTTCGGGACGAGCAGTACTTC. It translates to CASSQFNLRDEQYF.